This is a list of T cell receptor beta chains from one sample in a study of blood T cell repertoires in COVID-19. The assay was immunoSEQ multiplex PCR, and TCRdb's table has in-frame clones only and misses some. In the table there are tens of thousands of clones, 87% of which are singletons. What was sequenced was peripheral blood. These receptors all stem from a man aged 50 or older with active COVID-19. Each CDR3 is given with its conserved first and last residue. Fields, in order: J gene, V gene, clone size, D gene, CDR3 protein, CDR3 DNA. The D gene is left open where the match is weak. The listing skips clone size in some rows; elsewhere it reads once, few, many or a size class.

J gene: TRBJ1-1; V gene: TRBV3-1/TRBV3-2; clone size: once; D gene: TRBD1; CDR3 protein: CASSQDLGQVMTEAFF; CDR3 DNA: TGTGCCAGCAGCCAAGATCTGGGACAGGTCATGACTGAAGCTTTCTTT
J gene: TRBJ1-1; V gene: TRBV7-7; clone size: once; D gene: TRBD1; CDR3 protein: CASSQRPEGANTEAFF; CDR3 DNA: TGTGCTAGCAGCCAACGACCAGAGGGGGCGAACACTGAAGCTTTCTTT
J gene: TRBJ1-6; V gene: TRBV12-3/TRBV12-4; clone size: .; D gene: .; CDR3 protein: CASSPPNSPLHF; CDR3 DNA: TGTGCCAGCAGTCCTCCTAATTCACCCCTCCACTTT
J gene: TRBJ1-1; V gene: TRBV7-9; clone size: .; D gene: .; CDR3 protein: CASSLGSQGGTEAFF; CDR3 DNA: TGTGCCAGCAGCTTAGGGTCCCAGGGAGGGACTGAAGCTTTCTTT
J gene: TRBJ2-1; V gene: TRBV9; clone size: once; D gene: TRBD2; CDR3 protein: CASSVVSSGRNEQFF; CDR3 DNA: TGTGCCAGCAGCGTAGTTTCTAGCGGTCGTAATGAGCAGTTCTTC
J gene: TRBJ2-2; V gene: TRBV15; clone size: .; D gene: .; CDR3 protein: CATSRGPSGELFF; CDR3 DNA: TGTGCCACCAGCAGAGGGCCGTCCGGGGAGCTGTTTTTT
J gene: TRBJ2-5; V gene: TRBV27; clone size: .; D gene: .; CDR3 protein: CASIPSPYF; CDR3 DNA: TGTGCCAGCATTCCTAGCCCGTACTTC
J gene: TRBJ2-7; V gene: TRBV5-1; clone size: .; D gene: TRBD1; CDR3 protein: CASSLGTGLHEQYF; CDR3 DNA: TGCGCCAGCAGCCTCGGGACAGGTCTCCACGAGCAGTACTTC
J gene: TRBJ1-1; V gene: TRBV27; clone size: .; D gene: .; CDR3 protein: CASSTRQRVEAFF; CDR3 DNA: TGTGCCAGCAGTACTCGACAGCGAGTTGAAGCTTTCTTT
J gene: TRBJ1-2; V gene: TRBV29-1; clone size: .; D gene: TRBD1; CDR3 protein: CSVDPWDSPGYTF; CDR3 DNA: TGCAGCGTTGACCCTTGGGACAGCCCTGGCTACACCTTC
J gene: TRBJ2-5; V gene: TRBV7-9; clone size: .; D gene: .; CDR3 protein: CASSLNAVETQYF; CDR3 DNA: TGTGCCAGCAGCTTAAATGCGGTGGAGACCCAGTACTTC
J gene: TRBJ2-7; V gene: TRBV10-1; clone size: .; D gene: .; CDR3 protein: CASSPFRGHHSYQGQYF; CDR3 DNA: TGCGCCAGCAGTCCCTTTAGGGGACACCACTCTTATCAGGGGCAGTACTTC
J gene: TRBJ1-5; V gene: TRBV2; clone size: medium-sized; D gene: .; CDR3 protein: CASSDPSGSMHDWPQHF; CDR3 DNA: TGTGCCAGCAGTGACCCGTCTGGCTCGATGCACGACTGGCCCCAGCATTTT
J gene: TRBJ1-1; V gene: TRBV4-1; clone size: .; D gene: .; CDR3 protein: CASSQGGNTEAFF; CDR3 DNA: TGCGCCAGCAGCCAGGGAGGTAACACTGAAGCTTTCTTT
J gene: TRBJ1-2; V gene: TRBV5-6; clone size: .; D gene: TRBD1; CDR3 protein: CASSLAGGASWYTF; CDR3 DNA: TGTGCCAGCAGCTTGGCAGGGGGCGCAAGTTGGTACACCTTC
J gene: TRBJ2-2; V gene: TRBV28; clone size: .; D gene: TRBD2; CDR3 protein: CASTTSGSFTGELFF; CDR3 DNA: TGTGCCAGCACAACTAGCGGGAGTTTCACCGGGGAGCTGTTTTTT
J gene: TRBJ2-1; V gene: TRBV6-6; clone size: .; D gene: .; CDR3 protein: CASSYEGLGLFF; CDR3 DNA: TGTGCCAGCAGTTATGAAGGACTTGGCCTGTTCTTC
J gene: TRBJ1-4; V gene: TRBV19; clone size: .; D gene: .; CDR3 protein: CASSMTVGSNEKLFF; CDR3 DNA: TGTGCCAGTAGTATGACCGTCGGGTCTAATGAAAAACTGTTTTTT
J gene: TRBJ2-1; V gene: TRBV11-3; clone size: .; D gene: TRBD1; CDR3 protein: CASSSRGTGDEQFF; CDR3 DNA: TGTGCCAGCAGCTCCCGGGGGACAGGGGATGAGCAGTTCTTC
J gene: TRBJ2-3; V gene: TRBV13; clone size: .; D gene: TRBD2; CDR3 protein: CASSLTSGNGADTQYF; CDR3 DNA: TGTGCCAGCAGCTTAACTAGCGGGAATGGAGCAGATACGCAGTATTTT
J gene: TRBJ2-5; V gene: TRBV7-9; clone size: .; D gene: TRBD1; CDR3 protein: CASSDSGTGFQETQYF; CDR3 DNA: TGTGCCAGCAGCGACTCCGGGACAGGCTTCCAAGAGACCCAGTACTTC
J gene: TRBJ2-2; V gene: TRBV15; clone size: .; D gene: .; CDR3 protein: CATSRDRSLATGELFF; CDR3 DNA: TGTGCCACCAGCAGAGATCGGAGTCTCGCCACCGGGGAGCTGTTTTTT
J gene: TRBJ2-7; V gene: TRBV4-3; clone size: .; D gene: TRBD1; CDR3 protein: CASSPRTGKDYEQYF; CDR3 DNA: TGCGCCAGCAGCCCGCGGACAGGGAAGGATTACGAGCAGTACTTC
J gene: TRBJ1-1; V gene: TRBV11-2; clone size: .; D gene: TRBD1; CDR3 protein: CASSLQGGTEAFF; CDR3 DNA: TGTGCCAGCAGCTTACAGGGGGGAACTGAAGCTTTCTTT
J gene: TRBJ2-3; V gene: TRBV7-9; clone size: few; D gene: TRBD2; CDR3 protein: CASSLSSGRTDTQYF; CDR3 DNA: TGTGCCAGCAGCTTAAGTAGCGGGAGAACAGATACGCAGTATTTT
J gene: TRBJ2-3; V gene: TRBV7-9; clone size: .; D gene: .; CDR3 protein: CASSSKQGGVRADTQYF; CDR3 DNA: TGTGCCAGCAGCTCGAAGCAGGGAGGAGTACGGGCGGATACGCAGTATTTT
J gene: TRBJ1-2; V gene: TRBV25-1; clone size: .; D gene: .; CDR3 protein: CASSGSGLRGYTF; CDR3 DNA: TGTGCCAGCAGTGGGTCAGGGTTAAGAGGCTACACCTTC
J gene: TRBJ1-2; V gene: TRBV10-2; clone size: once; D gene: .; CDR3 protein: CASTPPGRNYGYTF; CDR3 DNA: TGCGCCAGCACCCCCCCAGGGAGGAACTATGGTTACACCTTC
J gene: TRBJ1-6; V gene: TRBV2; clone size: .; D gene: .; CDR3 protein: CASSEVTGNSPLHF; CDR3 DNA: TGTGCCAGCAGTGAGGTTACGGGGAATTCACCCCTCCACTTT
J gene: TRBJ2-7; V gene: TRBV5-5; clone size: .; D gene: .; CDR3 protein: CASSLAPGDLYEQYF; CDR3 DNA: TGTGCCAGCAGCTTGGCGCCAGGGGACCTCTACGAGCAGTACTTC
J gene: TRBJ2-3; V gene: TRBV14; clone size: .; D gene: .; CDR3 protein: CASSQDLMRVRTDTQYF; CDR3 DNA: TGTGCCAGCAGCCAAGATCTAATGAGGGTTCGGACAGATACGCAGTATTTT
J gene: TRBJ2-2; V gene: TRBV6-6; clone size: .; D gene: .; CDR3 protein: CASSPRDSYLMNTGELFF; CDR3 DNA: TGTGCCAGCAGTCCTAGGGACTCATACCTGATGAACACCGGGGAGCTGTTTTTT
J gene: TRBJ2-7; V gene: TRBV3-1/TRBV3-2; clone size: .; D gene: TRBD1; CDR3 protein: CASSHGQGGSEQYF; CDR3 DNA: TGTGCCAGCAGCCATGGACAGGGGGGGTCCGAGCAGTACTTC
J gene: TRBJ1-1; V gene: TRBV7-2; clone size: .; D gene: .; CDR3 protein: CASSLNSNTEAFF; CDR3 DNA: TGTGCCAGCAGCTTGAACAGTAACACTGAAGCTTTCTTT
J gene: TRBJ2-4; V gene: TRBV6-2/TRBV6-3; clone size: .; D gene: TRBD2; CDR3 protein: CASSSGLYRAKNIQYF; CDR3 DNA: TGTGCCAGCAGCTCGGGACTATATAGGGCCAAAAACATTCAGTACTTC
J gene: TRBJ2-1; V gene: TRBV7-2; clone size: .; D gene: TRBD2; CDR3 protein: CASSSGLAGYNEQFF; CDR3 DNA: TGTGCCAGCAGCTCCGGACTAGCGGGGTACAATGAGCAGTTCTTC
J gene: TRBJ2-7; V gene: TRBV25-1; clone size: .; D gene: TRBD2; CDR3 protein: CASSVGMGGEQYF; CDR3 DNA: TGTGCCAGCAGCGTCGGAATGGGGGGGGAGCAGTACTTC
J gene: TRBJ2-7; V gene: TRBV29-1; clone size: .; D gene: TRBD1; CDR3 protein: CSVEFPGGQNHEQYF; CDR3 DNA: TGCAGCGTTGAATTCCCAGGGGGCCAAAACCACGAGCAGTACTTC
J gene: TRBJ2-5; V gene: TRBV6-2/TRBV6-3; clone size: .; D gene: TRBD1; CDR3 protein: CASSYSTGGGETQYF; CDR3 DNA: TGTGCCAGCAGTTACTCGACAGGGGGCGGGGAGACCCAGTACTTC
J gene: TRBJ2-1; V gene: TRBV9; clone size: .; D gene: TRBD2; CDR3 protein: CASSVGLAVYNEQFF; CDR3 DNA: TGTGCCAGCAGCGTAGGACTAGCGGTATACAATGAGCAGTTCTTC
J gene: TRBJ1-5; V gene: TRBV3-1/TRBV3-2; clone size: .; D gene: TRBD1; CDR3 protein: CASSNRGNNQPQHF; CDR3 DNA: TGTGCCAGCAGCAACAGGGGGAACAATCAGCCCCAGCATTTT
J gene: TRBJ1-1; V gene: TRBV6-6; clone size: .; D gene: TRBD1; CDR3 protein: CASSEEANTGGTEAFF; CDR3 DNA: TGTGCCAGCAGCGAGGAAGCGAACACAGGGGGCACTGAAGCTTTCTTT
J gene: TRBJ2-2; V gene: TRBV10-2; clone size: .; D gene: TRBD2; CDR3 protein: CASSRGGRGTGELFF; CDR3 DNA: TGCGCCAGCAGCCGCGGGGGGAGGGGCACCGGGGAGCTGTTTTTT
J gene: TRBJ1-2; V gene: TRBV4-2; clone size: .; D gene: TRBD1; CDR3 protein: CASSRGQHNYGYTF; CDR3 DNA: TGTGCCAGCAGCCGGGGACAGCACAACTATGGCTACACCTTC
J gene: TRBJ1-2; V gene: TRBV6-6; clone size: .; D gene: .; CDR3 protein: CASSYGARYYYGYTF; CDR3 DNA: TGTGCCAGCAGTTACGGGGCTCGTTATTACTATGGCTACACCTTC
J gene: TRBJ2-3; V gene: TRBV7-2; clone size: .; D gene: .; CDR3 protein: CASSLVIRTPGDTQYF; CDR3 DNA: TGTGCCAGCAGCTTAGTTATACGTACTCCAGGGGATACGCAGTATTTT
J gene: TRBJ2-1; V gene: TRBV4-2; clone size: .; D gene: TRBD2; CDR3 protein: CASSRGLADSNEQFF; CDR3 DNA: TGTGCCAGCAGCCGGGGACTAGCGGACTCGAATGAGCAGTTCTTC
J gene: TRBJ1-2; V gene: TRBV7-6; clone size: .; D gene: .; CDR3 protein: CASSRRGGALDGYTF; CDR3 DNA: TGTGCCAGCAGCCGACGGGGAGGGGCACTGGATGGCTACACCTTC
J gene: TRBJ2-7; V gene: TRBV4-1; clone size: .; D gene: TRBD1; CDR3 protein: CASSQDVLGQGGSYEQYF; CDR3 DNA: TGCGCCAGCAGCCAAGACGTATTGGGACAGGGGGGCTCCTACGAGCAGTACTTC
J gene: TRBJ2-2; V gene: TRBV28; clone size: .; D gene: TRBD1; CDR3 protein: CASSSGQGSGELFF; CDR3 DNA: TGTGCCAGCAGTTCGGGACAGGGGTCCGGGGAGCTGTTTTTT